This entry features one T cell receptor (beta chain) sequence. Unmatched junction bases numbered 13, after V lost 1 base and J lost 10 bases. This CDR3 has 17 amino acids. This sample is part of a study of CD8 T cells in Susac syndrome. The authors reverse transcribed about 0.5 to 1 ug RNA with random hexamers. In TCRdb, the immunoSEQ multiplex PCR reads were re-called with MiXCR into one record per CDR3 protein. Seen here are hundreds of thousands of distinct CDR3 sequences, approximately 94% observed once, and the top ten hold roughly 0.14%. The chain employs TRBV12-3 or TRBV12-4 and TRBJ2-1; 10 bases are shared with TRBD2. The TCR originated in a human donor with Susac syndrome. The specimen was CD4+ T cells from PBMCs. The CDR3 DNA reads TGTGCCAGCAGTTTAGGTCTAGCGGGGGACTCCCACGACGAGCAGTTCTTC. Its translation is CASSLGLAGDSHDEQFF.